The clone carrying this T cell receptor (beta chain) came up a few times. The antigen is not known. The CDR3 length is 15 residues. V lost 0 bases to trimming and J lost 6 bases, with 12 bases between them. The germline V gene has CDR1 SGDLS and CDR2 YYNGEE. This sample is drawn from a study of cytotoxic CD8 clonotypes in ibrutinib-treated CLL. Findings and limits, study-wide: Stable or contracted on treatment, public clonotypes were also uncommon. Sampling times (in sustained-remission versus progressing patients) were not the same. Baseline values of clonality outstripped age-matched healthy donors and followed circulating CD8+ T-cell counts.

The data were produced by immunoSEQ multiplex PCR, yet TCRdb's version contains in-frame clones alone and is incomplete. The sample yields over 70,000 clones, more than 75% seen once. The chain uses TRBV9 and TRBJ2-2; possible D gene TRBD2, 5 bases. This receptor was taken from a human donor with chronic lymphocytic leukemia. This sample comprised PBMCs, obtained after 12 months of ibrutinib treatment. CDR3 loop: CASSVVGGLAGELFF. CDR3 bases: TGTGCCAGCAGCGTAGTAGGCGGGTTGGCCGGGGAGCTGTTTTTT.